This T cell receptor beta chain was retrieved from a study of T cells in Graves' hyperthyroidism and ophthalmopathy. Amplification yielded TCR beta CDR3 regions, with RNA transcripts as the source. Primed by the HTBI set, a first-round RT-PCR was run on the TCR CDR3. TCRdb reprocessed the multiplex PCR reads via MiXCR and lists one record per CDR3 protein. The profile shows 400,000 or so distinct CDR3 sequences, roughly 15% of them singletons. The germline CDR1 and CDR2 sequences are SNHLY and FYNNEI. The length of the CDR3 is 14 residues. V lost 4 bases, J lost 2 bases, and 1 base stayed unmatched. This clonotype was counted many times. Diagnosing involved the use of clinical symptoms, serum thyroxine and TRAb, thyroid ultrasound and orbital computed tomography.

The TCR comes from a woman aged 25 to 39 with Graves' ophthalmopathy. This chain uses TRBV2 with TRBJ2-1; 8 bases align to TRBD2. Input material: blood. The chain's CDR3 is CASSVRGAYNEQFF. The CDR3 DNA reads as TGTGCCAGCAGTGTGCGGGGGGCCTACAATGAGCAGTTCTTC.